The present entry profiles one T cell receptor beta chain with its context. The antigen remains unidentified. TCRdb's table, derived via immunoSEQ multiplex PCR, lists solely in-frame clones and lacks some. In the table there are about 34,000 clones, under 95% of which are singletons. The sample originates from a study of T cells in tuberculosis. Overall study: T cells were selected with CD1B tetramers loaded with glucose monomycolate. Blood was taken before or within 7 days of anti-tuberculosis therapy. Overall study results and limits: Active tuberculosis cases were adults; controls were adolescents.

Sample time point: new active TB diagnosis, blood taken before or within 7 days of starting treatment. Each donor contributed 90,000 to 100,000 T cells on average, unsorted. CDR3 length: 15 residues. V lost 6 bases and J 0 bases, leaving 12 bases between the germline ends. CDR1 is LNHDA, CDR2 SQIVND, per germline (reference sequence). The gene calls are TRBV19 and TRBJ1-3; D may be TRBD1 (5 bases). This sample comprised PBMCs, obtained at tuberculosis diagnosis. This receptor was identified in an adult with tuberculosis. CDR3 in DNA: TGTGCCAGTAGCGCACAGGACTACTCTGGAAACACCATATATTTT. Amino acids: CASSAQDYSGNTIYF. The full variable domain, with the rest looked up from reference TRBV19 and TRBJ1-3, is DGGITQSPKYLFRKEGQNVTLSCEQNLNHDAMYWYRQDPGQGLRLIYYSQIVNDFQKGDIAEGYSVSREKKESFPLTVTSAQKNPTAFYLCASSAQDYSGNTIYFGEGSWLTVV.